This TCR beta chain comes out of a study of T-cell reconstitution after alpha-beta-depleted transplantation in children. General study results and limits: High day-60 TCRbeta diversity in some patients came from surviving recipient T cells and thymic progenitors. Where alpha-beta T cells came from about two months after transplant was reportedly several hundred expanded graft clones.

Trimming left V 1 base short and J 7 bases short, with 10 bases between. CDR3 size: 13 residues. CDR1 is KGHSH and CDR2 is LQKENI in the germline V gene. During its preparation, the TCRbeta library received unique molecular identifiers. TCRdb called the PCR reads again in MiXCR, with one record for every CDR3 protein. The sample includes roughly 570,000 distinct CDR3 sequences, approximately 30% of them seen just once. In the case of this clonotype: Its antigen remains unknown.

The sequence came from a boy under two years old with Wiskott-Aldrich syndrome, due to receive a stem cell transplant. The sequencing here drew on PBMCs, taken before TCRalphabeta/CD19-depleted stem cell transplant. This chain links TRBV18 with TRBJ1-1, with a tentative D call TRBD1 (6 bases). The DNA for the CDR3 is TGTGCCAGCTCACCACGTGAGACAGGTGAAGCTTTCTTT. This gives the protein CASSPRETGEAFF.